This record covers a single T cell receptor (beta chain). This record belongs to a study of blood T cell repertoires in COVID-19. Whole-study context: PBMCs, B-cell-depleted T cells, or T cells were the source of the cDNA or gDNA that made up the material.

This table comes from immunoSEQ multiplex PCR, and its TCRdb copy is limited to in-frame clones, with some not included. The sample has approximately 180,000 clones; approximately 83% are singletons. This CDR3 contains 18 residues. Germline trimming cut 3 bases from V and 0 bases from J; bases unmatched to any gene: 11. Germline V gene lookup returns CDR1 SGHVS and CDR2 FQNEAQ. This clonotype was obtained from a man in his sixties with acute or convalescent COVID-19. Input material: peripheral blood. V is TRBV7-8 and J is TRBJ1-3, with 7 nucleotides matching TRBD1. The CDR3 coding sequence is TGTGCCAGCAGCTTGGGGTATGCGGGACAGAGCTCTGGAAACACCATATATTTT. This encodes CASSLGYAGQSSGNTIYF.